One and the same sample provided the 9 T cell receptor beta chains below, sequenced in a study of graft-versus-host responses after intestinal transplantation. Here immunoSEQ multiplex PCR was the method, and the copy in TCRdb shows in-frame clones only, minus some. The repertoire has roughly 9,600 clones, 70% to 90% of them found once; the top ten carry 5.2%. Researchers processed graft tissue to release intraepithelial and lamina propria lymphocytes. The sequences come from ileum tissue, collected almost 750 days after intestinal transplantation. All receptors come from a human patient who received an intestinal transplant, so some T cells may come from the graft donor.

This clone was seen a few times. The chain joins TRBV29-1 to TRBJ1-1; no clear D gene. V lost 7 bases and J 4 bases, leaving 22 bases between the germline ends. The V gene's germline CDR1 is SQVTM and CDR2 ANQGSEA. This CDR3 spans 15 amino acids. CDR3 nucleotides: TGCAGCGCTCGATCCGCGGCGGGCCTGGCCACTGAAGCTTTCTTT. Translating gives CSARSAAGLATEAFF. Looking up the rest from reference TRBV29-1 and TRBJ1-1 gives the full variable domain: SAVISQKPSRDICQRGTSLTIQCQVDSQVTMMFWYRQQPGQSLTLIATANQGSEATYESGFVIDKFPISRPNLTFSTLTVSNMSPEDSSIYLCSARSAAGLATEAFFGQGTRLTVV.

V usage is TRBV10-2 and J usage is TRBJ1-5; tentatively, D is TRBD1 (6 bases). V was clipped by 10 bases and J by 0 bases, with 16 bases between them. This CDR3 comprises 15 residues. Germline V gene data show CDR1 as WSHSY and CDR2 as SAAADI. The CDR3 spells CATYRVPYSNQPQHF. The CDR3 coding sequence is TGCGCCACGTACAGGGTCCCCTATAGCAATCAGCCCCAGCATTTT.

This clone has a handful of counts. The chain links TRBV30 to TRBJ2-3; D is possibly TRBD2 (6 bases). Trimming stripped 3 bases from V and 2 bases from J, with 12 bases between. The germline V gene encodes CDR1 GTSNPN and CDR2 SVGIG (reference sequence). This CDR3 contains 14 residues. CDR3 bases: TGTGCCTGGAGAAAACGGGGGATCACAGATACGCAGTATTTT. Its protein is CAWRKRGITDTQYF.

This chain links TRBV5-6 with TRBJ1-2, with D maybe TRBD1 (5 bases). V was clipped by 2 bases and J by 4 bases, with 9 bases between them. CDR1 is SGHDT and CDR2 is YYEEEE in the germline V gene. There are 13 residues in the CDR3. CDR3 sequence: CASSLDRTYGYTF. CDR3 coding DNA: TGTGCCAGCAGCTTAGACAGAACCTATGGCTACACCTTC. Supplemented by reference TRBV5-6 and TRBJ1-2, the full variable domain reads DAGVTQSPTHLIKTRGQQVTLRCSPKSGHDTVSWYQQALGQGPQFIFQYYEEEERQRGNFPDRFSGHQFPNYSSELNVNALLLGDSALYLCASSLDRTYGYTFGSGTRLTVV.

The V call is TRBV19, the J call TRBJ2-5; D might be TRBD1 or TRBD2, each matching 5 bases. Trimming pared 3 bases from V and 7 bases from J, leaving 15 bases between. CDR1 and CDR2 (germline): LNHDA, SQIVND (reference sequence). The CDR3 length is 14 residues. CDR3 bases: TGTGCCAGTAGTATCTCGGGGACCACCGGGACCCAGTACTTC. Protein product: CASSISGTTGTQYF.

The genes are TRBV29-1 and TRBJ1-2; no reliable D call. The germline V and J ends were trimmed by 5 bases and 3 bases, with 16 bases remaining between them. This CDR3 spans 14 amino acids. Germline CDR1 reads SQVTM; CDR2 reads ANQGSEA. The CDR3 here is CSVTVGDGDYGYTF. CDR3 nucleotides: TGCAGCGTTACTGTCGGGGATGGCGACTATGGCTACACCTTC.

This chain links TRBV6-9 with TRBJ2-3; D gene ambiguous. V shed 3 bases and J shed 2 bases, with 9 bases lying between them. This CDR3 region has 14 residues. CDR1 is MNHGY and CDR2 is SVAAGI in the germline V gene. CDR3 region: CASSYGRYTDTQYF. In DNA form, the CDR3 reads TGTGCCAGCAGTTACGGGCGGTACACAGATACGCAGTATTTT.

The rearrangement joins TRBV4-1 to TRBJ2-1, with unresolved D. This CDR3 contains 15 residues. V was cut by 6 bases and J by 2 bases, with 14 bases left in between. Per the germline V gene, CDR1 is MGHRA and CDR2 is YSYEKL. CDR3 nucleotide sequence: TGCGCCAGCAGGGGGTTTTCGGAAGCCTACAATGAGCAGTTCTTC. As protein: CASRGFSEAYNEQFF.

V and J are TRBV5-4 and TRBJ2-5, with D unresolved. CDR1 and CDR2 (germline): SGHNT, YYREEE (reference sequence). The ends were cut back, 1 base at V and 5 bases at J, with 12 bases in the middle. This CDR3 is built from 14 residues. The CDR3 reads CASSLRQTGETQYF. The CDR3 DNA follows: TGTGCCAGCAGCTTGCGGCAAACTGGGGAGACCCAGTACTTC. Full variable domain (rest looked up from reference TRBV5-4 and TRBJ2-5): ETGVTQSPTHLIKTRGQQVTLRCSSQSGHNTVSWYQQALGQGPQFIFQYYREEENGRGNFPPRFSGLQFPNYSSELNVNALELDDSALYLCASSLRQTGETQYFGPGTRLLVL.